This T cell receptor (beta chain) was retrieved from a study of cytomegalovirus exposure and HLA in healthy donors (dated by TCRdb to 2016 to 2017). A note on the overall study: In an earlier analysis of 587 of the donors, 276 Gb of sequence data and some 100 million unique TCR beta sequences from 180 million or so T cells were reported. Roughly 300 gigabases of sequencing data and some 85 million unique TCR sequences were included in an early release covering about 600 HLA-typed donors. To predict cytomegalovirus infection status, the study combined high-throughput TCR immunosequencing, statistical association of individual TCRs with disease status, and machine learning. HLA typing included class I and class II loci at four-digit resolution. To study patterns of TCR occurrence, a later analysis re-analyzed previously published TCR beta repertoires from around 660 donors and added high-resolution HLA genotyping. The study aimed to test whether signatures of past pathogen exposure could be identified by cataloging public T cell receptors. Among 398 genotyped donors of the cohort, an average of approximately 240,000 unique TCR beta nucleotide sequences was sequenced per donor, of which about 18% were non-productive. All discovery cohort repertoires had been generated on a single sequencing platform. Rather than using new phenotypic data, the later analysis identified candidate immune exposures from TCR beta sequences and from how often those sequences occurred across donors. Using immunosequencing, the study profiled T cell repertoires from 640 or so subjects and related those repertoires to cytomegalovirus serostatus. Typing coverage differed by locus: A, B, C, DRB1 and DQB1 were typed in roughly 620-630 donors, DQA1 in approximately 520, DPA1 in 606, and DPB1 in 472. Donor age, sex, ethnicity and CMV serostatus were collected together with the repertoire data. In addition to the first cohort of 666 subjects, a separate validation cohort of over 90 different subjects was used. To decide whether each TCR beta V gene segment behaved as functional or pseudogenic, an earlier analysis of nearly 600 of the donors relied on high-throughput TCR beta sequencing. In a later genetic analysis, genome-wide SNP genotypes for about 60% of the 666 donors were used, and that subset was treated as a discovery cohort. Of the 300 to 400 genotyped donors, approximately 83% fell in the genetic ancestry cluster associated with self-reported Caucasian donors. Roughly 5 DR-DQ haplotypes were handled as single units for association and clustering, since linkage in the cohort was strong.

The library was prepared using the immunoSEQ multiplex PCR assay. For the multiplex PCR, a mixture combining 60 forward primers for TCR Vbeta segments and 13 reverse primers for TCR Jbeta segments was used. The CDR3 region of rearranged TCR beta genes was amplified from genomic DNA with a multiplex PCR assay. Amplified TCR beta libraries were sequenced as 87-base-pair reads on the Illumina HiSeq System. The published analysis was carried out like this. Across the 666 repertoires, a later analysis counted some 80 million unique TCR beta chains, roughly 11 million of which were shared by at least two donors. To remove PCR and sequencing errors, raw reads were error-corrected and collapsed into unique sequences using a nearest-neighbor algorithm that merged closely related sequences. To assign V, D and J gene segments, CDR3 sequences were aligned to IMGT reference sequences. Each retained sequence needed at least a six-nucleotide match to both a V gene segment and a J gene segment. A rearrangement was called productive if the CDR3 had no stop codons and remained in frame with V and J, and every other rearrangement was called non-productive. CDR3 was defined by IMGT convention, running from the second conserved V-encoded cysteine to the conserved J-encoded phenylalanine. The earlier analysis of 450 to 750 of the donors excluded any sequence lacking an unambiguous match to a single V gene segment. In an earlier analysis of 450 to 700 of the donors, V segments were called functional above 56.7% productive rearrangements and were called segregating when the between-donor standard deviation exceeded 5%. To diagnose cytomegalovirus status from the catalog of TCR beta chain sequences, a statistical classification framework was built. V and J gene assignment, in a later analysis, came from comparing TCR nucleotide sequences with IMGT/GENE-DB human TR gene sequences. A later analysis assigned CDR3 sequences and most-parsimonious VDJ recombination scenarios with the TCRdist pipeline. In a later analysis, each TCR beta chain was defined by its CDR3 amino acid sequence together with its V-gene family, and reads without a unique V-gene family were excluded. In a later analysis, 450 to 600 highly shared, low-generation-probability nucleotide sequences were removed to address suspected cross-contamination and a sequencing artifact. For each public chain, a later analysis derived a clonal expansion index from normalized ranks of inferred template counts within each repertoire. A later analysis computed generation probabilities with a VDJ recombination model fitted to out-of-frame rearrangements, and checked the results against IGoR. In a later analysis, TCR-TCR, TCR-HLA and TCR-CMV co-occurrence was scored with hypergeometric tests, and a repertoire-size bias correction was applied to TCR pairs. A later analysis estimated false discovery rates by permuting HLA or CMV assignments 20 times. In a later analysis, co-occurring TCRs were grouped using DBSCAN, and TCRdist sequence similarity was added for clustering within HLA-allele-positive subsets. Co-occurrence clustering excluded repertoires with fewer than 30,000 or more than 120,000 public chains, plus five with anomalous nucleotide sharing. The table comes from immuneACCESS by way of TCRdb, which keeps in-frame sequences with V and J called. Part of the clones is missing from these tables; in studies checked, under half for an unresolved V gene and the rest for unknown reasons. V and J calls and clone size are as listed in that table; D and trimming were resolved from the DNA. The table for this sample records approximately 110,000 clones. The ten biggest clones cover 2% to 2.5% of the sample.

Comments on this clone: Its antigen has not been determined.

The cohort comprised 670 or so healthy bone marrow donors. At the time of sampling, all cohort members were nominally healthy, though unrecorded immune exposures were likely present. The donor tested CMV seronegative and was one of the 352 seronegative cohort members. Each donor provided a peripheral blood sample, and peripheral blood mononuclear cells were used for TCR beta sequencing. The Qiagen DNeasy Blood Extraction Kit was used to extract genomic DNA from the blood cell samples. Summary of the overall study and its limitations: Assigning TCR associations to individual alleles was difficult when HLA alleles, especially DR and DQ, strongly co-occurred. Correlated functional status among segregating V segments might be attributable to linkage disequilibrium, but an unknown experimental factor could not be ruled out. A group of highly shared sequence variants was considered likely to be a technical artifact of the sequencing pipeline. In both the original and validation cohorts, the classifier was reported to diagnose cytomegalovirus status with high specificity and sensitivity. Only TCR beta chains were sequenced in this cohort, and the absence of alpha or paired-chain data limited detectable features. A later analysis found that most CMV-associated TCR beta chains appeared HLA-restricted, with HLA associations seemingly driven largely by CMV exposure. Because counts were too low, around 18 rarely observed V segments, including chromosome 9 orphons, were left out of the earlier analysis of 587 of the donors. At a false discovery rate of 0.05, a later analysis linked 15,000 to 20,000 TCR beta sequences to specific HLA alleles. Sequencing depth was assumed to be roughly uniform across donors in the presence/absence analyses, though that assumption may not hold. Because the 87-base-pair reads could not distinguish some IMGT-functional V segments, including TRBV6-2 and TRBV6-3, those segments were excluded. A few of the identified cytomegalovirus-associated TCR beta chains were confirmed in vitro to be specific for cytomegalovirus antigens. While some public TCRs were present in many individuals, most TCR sequences turned up only very rarely across donors. The authors suggested that the approach could potentially be generalized to other disease states and immunological phenotypes. V-gene and J-gene trimming of TCR beta chains was associated with a missense DCLRE1C variant in a later genetic analysis, and the association was replicated in an independent cohort. Because HLA typing was missing for some donors at each locus, association tests included only the typed subset. The only immune exposure information available for the cohort was CMV serostatus. In an earlier analysis of some 500 of the donors, most TCR beta V segments were observed in productive rearrangements about 87% or about 30% of the time, broadly matching IMGT annotations. In a later analysis, HLA-associated TCR beta chains showed more clonal expansion and lower generation probabilities than non-associated chains that were equally common. In the study, roughly 160 TCR beta chains were listed as associated with cytomegalovirus. A further reported finding was that TCR beta sequences accurately predicted the HLA-A and HLA-B alleles for most subjects in the first cohort. In a later analysis, the rate of TCR association differed among HLA loci, with DRB1 alleles having the most associated TCRs and HLA-C alleles having the fewest. According to a later genetic analysis, donors in an Asian-associated ancestry cluster had fewer N-insertions in productive TCRs than the approximately 700-donor mean. In a later analysis, several top co-occurrence clusters were reported to appear linked to parvovirus B19, influenza, CMV and Epstein-Barr virus.

V sheds 2 bases and J sheds 12 bases, leaving 14 bases between their ends. Including the terminal cysteine and phenylalanine, the CDR3 comprises 13 residues. Only the CDR3 DNA stays, 39 bases, in frame from base 1. CDR1 SGHNT and CDR2 YENEEA are derived from the germline V gene. The V gene is TRBV11-3 and the J gene is TRBJ2-1; possibly the D gene is TRBD1, per 6 matching bases. This receptor was identified in a man aged 35-49 years in good health and CMV-seronegative. Sequenced: PBMCs. The nucleotides read TGTGCCAGCAGCTTAAGAGGGGGAGACCCGCAGTTCTTC. This is translated as CASSLRGGDPQFF.